This TCR beta chain is from a study of T-cell memory formation after mild COVID-19. Study details: Largely, the TCR clusters proved donor specific. General study points: Balance between CD4 and CD8 was seen in clones contracting day 15 to 85, and a CD4+ lean was seen in later expanders.

Sample barcodes and UMIs were carried by the TCR alpha and TCR beta cDNA libraries that 5'RACE generated with constant-segment primers. One entry per CDR3 protein results from TCRdb running MiXCR on the 5' RACE reads. The table has about 350,000 distinct CDR3 sequences, under 15% seen once. This clonotype was counted only a few times. Its antigen remains unidentified. Sequencing was done on a sample of PBMCs or a T cell subset sorted from them (not recorded which). The clonotype originates from a man aged 18 to 29 who had mild COVID-19 (a few samples of this study predate the infection). Cell type and time point are not known.

CDR3 region: CATRTGPNQPQHF. CDR3 nucleotide sequence: TGTGCCACCCGAACGGGTCCTAATCAGCCCCAGCATTTT. J is TRBJ1-5 and V is TRBV7-2; D is ambiguous. CDR1 and CDR2 from the germline V gene are SGHTA and FQGNSA. Trimming took off 10 bases at V and 4 bases at J, with 14 bases between the two ends. This CDR3 contains 13 residues.